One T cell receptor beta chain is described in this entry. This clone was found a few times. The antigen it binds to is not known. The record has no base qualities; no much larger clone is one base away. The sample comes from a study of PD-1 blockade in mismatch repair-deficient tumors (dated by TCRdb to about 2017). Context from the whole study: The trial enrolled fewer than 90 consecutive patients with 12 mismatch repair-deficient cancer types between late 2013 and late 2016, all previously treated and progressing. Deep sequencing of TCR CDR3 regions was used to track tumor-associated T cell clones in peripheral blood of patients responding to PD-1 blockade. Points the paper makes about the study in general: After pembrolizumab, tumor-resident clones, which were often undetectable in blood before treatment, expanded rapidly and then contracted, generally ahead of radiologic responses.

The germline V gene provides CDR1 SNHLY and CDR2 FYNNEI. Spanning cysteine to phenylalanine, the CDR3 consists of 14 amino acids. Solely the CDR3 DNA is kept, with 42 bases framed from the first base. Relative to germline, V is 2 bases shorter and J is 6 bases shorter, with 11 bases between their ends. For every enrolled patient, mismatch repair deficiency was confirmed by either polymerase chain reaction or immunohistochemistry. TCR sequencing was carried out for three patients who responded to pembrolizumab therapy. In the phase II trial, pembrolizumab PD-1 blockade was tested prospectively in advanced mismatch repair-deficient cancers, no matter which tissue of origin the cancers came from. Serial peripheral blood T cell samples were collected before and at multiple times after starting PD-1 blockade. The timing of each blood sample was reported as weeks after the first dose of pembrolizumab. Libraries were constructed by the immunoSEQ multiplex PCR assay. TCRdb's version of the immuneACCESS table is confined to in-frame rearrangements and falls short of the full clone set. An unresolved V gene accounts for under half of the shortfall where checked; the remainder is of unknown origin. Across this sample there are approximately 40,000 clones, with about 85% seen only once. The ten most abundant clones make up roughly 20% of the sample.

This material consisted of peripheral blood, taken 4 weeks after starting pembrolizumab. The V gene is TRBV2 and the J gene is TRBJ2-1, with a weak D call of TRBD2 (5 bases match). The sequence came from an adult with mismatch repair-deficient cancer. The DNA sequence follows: TGTGCCAGCAGTGAATCGCGGGTATCCAATGAGCAGTTCTTC. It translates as CASSESRVSNEQFF.